The clone carrying this T cell receptor beta chain was seen ten or more times. Its antigen remains unidentified. The data belong to a study of Graves' ophthalmopathy and Graves' hyperthyroidism. This CDR3 region has 13 residues. V lost 8 bases, J lost 0 bases, and 8 bases lay in between. Germline V lookup: CDR1 SEHNR, CDR2 FQNEAQ (reference sequence). Study-wide points: Most thyroid clonotypes with frequency above 0.001 were detected in blood too.

RNA transcripts were the template, and TCR beta CDR3 regions were amplified from them. First-round RT-PCR with HTBI primers preceded a second-round multiplex PCR. TCRdb re-derived calls from the multiplex PCR reads in MiXCR, one entry per CDR3 protein. This sample has roughly 420,000 distinct CDR3 sequences, with about 21% found just once. The rearrangement joins TRBV7-9 to TRBJ1-3; D is ambiguous. The origin of this receptor is a woman aged 18-29 years with stable Graves' hyperthyroidism. Material for sequencing was peripheral blood. The CDR3, as DNA: TGTGCCAGCCAAGTCTACTCTGGAAACACCATATATTTT. Encoded protein: CASQVYSGNTIYF.